This TCR beta chain is drawn from a study of control samples from healthy donors and cancer patients. Clones were sequenced by immunoSEQ multiplex PCR, and TCRdb holds only the in-frame ones, with some missing. This sample carries approximately 140,000 clones, around 92% of them seen once, and the ten largest clones take more than 6.5%. Per germline, CDR1 KGHSH and CDR2 LQKENI. The V segment lost 2 bases and the J segment 4 bases; nucleotides outside the gene matches: 8. The CDR3 contains 17 residues. The sample comprised PBMCs. The gene calls are TRBV18 and TRBJ2-6, with TRBD1 identical over 7 bases. The clonotype was recovered from a man over 45 with head and neck cancer. The CDR3 loop is CASSPATGSSGANVLTF. The CDR3 nucleotides are TGTGCCAGCTCACCAGCGACAGGGTCCTCCGGGGCCAACGTCCTGACTTTC.